This T cell receptor beta chain was observed in a study of technical replicates of blood from several donors. The assay was immunoSEQ multiplex PCR, and TCRdb's table has in-frame clones only and misses some. Counted here are 15,000 to 19,000 clones, more than 75% occurring once; the ten biggest clones make up around an eighth. Per germline, CDR1 MNHEY and CDR2 SMNVEV (reference sequence). This CDR3 is 22 amino acids long. Trimming stripped 5 bases from V and 5 bases from J, with 37 bases between. The sample was PBMCs. The V call is TRBV27, the J call TRBJ2-1, with a tentative D call TRBD2 (5 bases). The source is a human donor in good health. As DNA, the CDR3 is TGTGCCAGCAGTACGCTCTCCCGGGCGAACGGGGTCAGACCCATCCAGAACAATGAGCAGTTCTTC. It encodes CASSTLSRANGVRPIQNNEQFF.